One sample yielded the 19 T cell receptor beta chains listed below, sequenced in a study of T-cell memory formation after mild COVID-19. Using its own MiXCR run on the 5' RACE reads, TCRdb lists one record per CDR3 protein. The table shows fewer than 450,000 distinct CDR3 sequences, with around 21% occurring only once. Sequenced sample: PBMCs or a T cell subset sorted from them (not recorded which). Source of these receptors: an adult woman who had mild COVID-19 (a few samples of this study predate the infection). Cell type and time point are not known.

The V call is TRBV29-1, the J call TRBJ2-1; D is undetermined. Germline assignment: CDR1 SQVTM and CDR2 ANQGSEA. CDR3 length equals 12 residues. The ends were cut back, 1 base at V and 7 bases at J, with 8 bases in the middle. This CDR3 is CSVEADENEQFF. The CDR3 DNA is TGCAGCGTTGAAGCGGATGAAAATGAGCAGTTCTTC.

This clonotype was detected many times. V usage is TRBV7-9 and J usage is TRBJ2-1; unclear D gene. Deletions cut 1 base from V and 6 bases from J, with 10 bases between. The CDR3 has 14 amino acids. Per the germline V gene, CDR1 is SEHNR and CDR2 is FQNEAQ (reference sequence). CDR3 sequence reads: CASSLDGNLNEQFF. Written as DNA, the CDR3 is TGTGCCAGCAGCTTAGACGGCAATCTCAATGAGCAGTTCTTC.

The gene calls are TRBV2 and TRBJ2-7; D call uncertain. Deletions cut 6 bases from V and 4 bases from J, with 10 bases between. Germline loops: CDR1 SNHLY, CDR2 FYNNEI. This CDR3 is 12 amino acids long. CDR3 in DNA: TGTGCCAGCAGCCAGCAAGAATACGAGCAGTACTTC. Translating it yields CASSQQEYEQYF.

J is TRBJ1-3 and V is TRBV3-1, with D possibly matching TRBD1 (5 bases). The CDR3 sequence is 16 residues long. Trimming took 0 bases from V and 0 from J, leaving 9 bases between them. Germline V gives CDR1 LGHDT, CDR2 YNNKEL (reference sequence). CDR3 residues: CASSQEGPISGNTIYF. The DNA of the CDR3 is TGTGCCAGCAGCCAAGAGGGACCGATCTCTGGAAACACCATATATTTT.

There are a few counts of this clonotype. The chain has TRBV27 and TRBJ2-2; D gene ambiguous. This CDR3 region has 12 residues. Trimming took 5 bases from V and 8 from J, leaving 9 bases between them. Germline-derived CDR1 and CDR2 are MNHEY and SMNVEV (reference sequence). In DNA, the CDR3 is TGTGCCAGCAGTCCCAGTTCGGGGGAGCTGTTTTTT. It translates to CASSPSSGELFF.

This clonotype has just a few counts. The CDR3 region has the DNA TGTGCCAGCGGGGGGGACAGGGATTCGCTTTACAATGAGCAGTTCTTC. This sequence encodes CASGGDRDSLYNEQFF. The chain combines TRBV12-3 or TRBV12-4 with TRBJ2-1; 9 bases map to TRBD1. The length of the CDR3 is 16 residues. J gave up 4 bases and V 8 bases, and 12 bases lay outside the gene matches.

This rearrangement joins TRBV10-3 to TRBJ2-1; D is possibly TRBD1 (6 bases). This CDR3 is 13 amino acids long. V was cut by 7 bases and J by 4 bases, with 11 bases left in between. The germline gives CDR1 ENHRY, CDR2 SYGVKD. The CDR3 reads CAITGTPYNEQFF. The CDR3 nucleotides are TGTGCCATCACCGGGACACCTTACAATGAGCAGTTCTTC.

This chain joins TRBV12-3 or TRBV12-4 and TRBJ2-7, with D perhaps assigned TRBD1 or TRBD2 (5 bases each). The CDR3 is 12 amino acids. The ends were cut back, 6 bases at V and 5 bases at J, with 11 bases in the middle. CDR3 coding DNA: TGTGCCAGCAGGCCCGGGACCGACGAGCAGTACTTC. Its translation is CASRPGTDEQYF.

This clonotype was counted only a few times. The CDR3 is CASSPGEGNYGYTF. The CDR3 DNA sequence: TGTGCCAGCTCACCAGGGGAAGGGAACTATGGCTACACCTTC. The rearrangement uses TRBV18 and TRBJ1-2; no reliable D call. V was pared by 2 bases and J by 2 bases, with 9 bases between. Germline loops: CDR1 KGHSH, CDR2 LQKENI. CDR3 length: 14 amino acids.

The rearrangement links TRBV4-3 to TRBJ2-7; 12 nucleotides align to TRBD2. Germline V gene sequence: CDR1 LGHNA, CDR2 YSLEER. The CDR3 length is 17 residues. V shed 0 bases, J shed 1 base, and the junction held 4 bases outside the gene matches. The CDR3 bases are TGCGCCAGCAGCCAAGAGGAGACTAGCGGGAGTTCCTACGAGCAGTACTTC. Residues: CASSQEETSGSSYEQYF.

Ten or more counts support this clonotype. The V gene is TRBV5-5, the J gene TRBJ1-5; D call uncertain. The V gene lost 0 bases and the J gene lost 4 bases, with 11 bases spanning the gap. CDR1 is SGHKS and CDR2 is YYEKEE in the germline V gene (reference sequence). The CDR3 has 15 amino acids. The CDR3 coding sequence is TGTGCCAGCAGCTTGGAGGTCAGACTAAATCAGCCCCAGCATTTT. Residues: CASSLEVRLNQPQHF.

The CDR3 bases are TGTGCCAGCAGCCCTTTCCCTTCCTACGAGCAGTACTTC. Translating it yields CASSPFPSYEQYF. The rearrangement joins TRBV7-6 to TRBJ2-7; D not certain. CDR3 size: 13 residues. The germline V gene has CDR1 SGHVS and CDR2 FNYEAQ. V shed 5 bases and J shed 1 base, with 9 bases lying between them.

This clonotype came up a few times. This chain joins TRBV12-3 or TRBV12-4 and TRBJ1-1; a possible D gene is TRBD1 (6 bases). The CDR3 extends over 13 amino acids. Between the trimmed V and J ends, which lost 3 bases and 7 bases, there was a span of 12 bases. CDR3 nucleotides: TGTGCCAGCAGTTTCGCAGCAGGGGATGAAGCTTTCTTT. This sequence encodes CASSFAAGDEAFF.

The J gene is TRBJ2-7, the V gene TRBV7-9; 9 positions match TRBD2. Germline loops: CDR1 SEHNR, CDR2 FQNEAQ (reference sequence). After removal of 4 bases from V and 2 bases from J, the junction contained 9 bases not matched to a gene. There are 16 residues in the CDR3. Here the CDR3 reads CASSSVGLAYPYEQYF. The CDR3 DNA sequence: TGTGCCAGCAGCTCTGTCGGACTAGCGTATCCCTACGAGCAGTACTTC.

V is TRBV2 and J is TRBJ2-3; D may correspond to TRBD1 or TRBD2 (6 bases each). Germline V gene lookup returns CDR1 SNHLY and CDR2 FYNNEI. This CDR3 is 15 amino acids long. V gave up 7 bases and J gave up 5 bases, with 19 bases separating them. Here the CDR3 DNA reads TGTGCCAGCACTAGGGCAGGGGCAGCGGGAGATACGCAGTATTTT. As protein: CASTRAGAAGDTQYF.

This clonotype showed up just a few times. V gene TRBV11-2 combines with J gene TRBJ2-3; 7 nucleotides align to TRBD2. CDR3 length: 16 amino acids. From germline, CDR1 is SGHAT and CDR2 FQNNGV. Germline trimming cut 5 bases from V and 2 bases from J; bases unmatched to any gene: 10. The DNA for the CDR3 is TGTGCCAGCAGCCACCCCGGGCTAGCGGACACAGATACGCAGTATTTT. It yields the protein CASSHPGLADTDTQYF.

CDR3 region: CSARSGMSYNEQFF. The DNA of the CDR3 is TGCAGTGCTAGATCGGGGATGTCCTACAATGAGCAGTTCTTC. The chain uses TRBV20-1 and TRBJ2-1; tentatively, D is TRBD2 (5 bases). Germline CDR1 reads DFQATT; CDR2 reads SNEGSKA (reference sequence). This CDR3 comprises 14 residues. V was clipped by 2 bases and J by 1 base, with 9 bases between them.

About this clonotype itself: At one boundary the junction diverges from the germline segment, which might be a read error. The chain links TRBV11-2 to TRBJ1-1; a weak D match, TRBD1 (5 bases). The CDR3 sequence is 15 residues long. CDR1 and CDR2 (germline): SGHAT, FQNNGV. CDR3 loop: CASGLQASMNTEAFF. The CDR3 nucleotides read TGTGCCAGCGGCTTACAGGCGTCCATGAACACTGAAGCTTTCTTT.

Here the CDR3 DNA reads TGTGCCAGCAGCGCCGGCAGGGGTGGGAATCAGCCCCAGCATTTT. Translated: CASSAGRGGNQPQHF. The gene calls are TRBV2 and TRBJ1-5, with D possibly matching TRBD1 (6 bases). V was clipped by 6 bases and J by 4 bases, with 16 bases between them. The CDR3 extends over 15 amino acids. Germline V gene data show CDR1 as SNHLY and CDR2 as FYNNEI. The whole variable domain, remainder taken from reference TRBV2 and TRBJ1-5, is EPEVTQTPSHQVTQMGQEVILRCVPISNHLYFYWYRQILGQKVEFLVSFYNNEISEKSEIFDDQFSVERPDGSNFTLKIRSTKLEDSAMYFCASSAGRGGNQPQHFGDGTRLSIL.